The following is a TCR beta chain sequence with its context. The entry originates in a study of blood T cell repertoires in COVID-19. On the study more broadly: There were acute and convalescent COVID-19 samples, and they came from the United States, Italy and Spain. Sources were T cells, B-cell-depleted T cells, or PBMCs; the material itself was cDNA or gDNA.

Seattle cases were enrolled at active infection and followed longitudinally. Produced via immunoSEQ multiplex PCR; TCRdb's table is partial and in-frame only. The sample comprises under 200,000 clones, roughly 80% of which are singletons, and approximately 0.97% rests with the top ten. The CDR3 extends over 13 amino acids. The V gene's germline CDR1 is SGHNT and CDR2 YYREEE (reference sequence). The germline V and J ends were trimmed by 5 bases and 0 bases, with 8 bases remaining between them. The sequenced sample was peripheral blood. The chain employs TRBV5-4 and TRBJ1-2; D gene uncertain. This clonotype originated in a man aged 60 to 69 with COVID-19, enrolled during active disease. The CDR3 is CASRGSTNYGYTF. The DNA for the CDR3 is TGTGCCAGCAGGGGCAGTACTAACTATGGCTACACCTTC.